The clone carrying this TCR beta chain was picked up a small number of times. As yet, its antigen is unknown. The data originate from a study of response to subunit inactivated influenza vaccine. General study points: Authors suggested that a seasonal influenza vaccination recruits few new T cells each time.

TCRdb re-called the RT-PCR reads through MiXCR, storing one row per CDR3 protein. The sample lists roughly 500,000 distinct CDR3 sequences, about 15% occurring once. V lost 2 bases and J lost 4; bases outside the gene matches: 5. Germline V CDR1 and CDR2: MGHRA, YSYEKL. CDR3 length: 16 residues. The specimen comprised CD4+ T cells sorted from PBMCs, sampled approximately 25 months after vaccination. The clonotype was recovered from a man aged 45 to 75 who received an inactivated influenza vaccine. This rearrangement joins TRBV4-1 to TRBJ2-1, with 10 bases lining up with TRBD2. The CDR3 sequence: CASSQLGLAKYNEQFF. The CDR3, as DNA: TGCGCCAGCAGCCAATTGGGACTAGCGAAATACAATGAGCAGTTCTTC.